These T cell receptor beta chains were read from a single sample in a study of T cell repertoires in cytomegalovirus infection. MiXCR, run by TCRdb on the reads, gives a single entry per CDR3 protein. This table has approximately 730,000 distinct CDR3 sequences, roughly 28% appearing once. No antigen is known for these receptors. Sequences were derived from cultured CD8+ T cells from PBMCs, sampled from culture after CMV antigen stimulation. The receptors here all came from a human donor in good health (CMV status not recorded). Some clones in this sample may be carry-over from other donors' samples. Each CDR3 is given with its conserved first and last residue. Fields, in order: V gene, D gene, clone size, J gene, CDR3 protein, CDR3 DNA. The D gene is left open where the match is weak. Size values are once, few and many counts, or a class for expanded clones, and some rows have none.

V: TRBV9; D: -; size: -; J: TRBJ2-3; CDR3: CASSVEEGPSTDTQYF; DNA: TGTGCCAGCAGCGTAGAAGAAGGCCCAAGCACAGATACGCAGTATTTT
V: TRBV6-1; D: TRBD1; size: once; J: TRBJ2-1; CDR3: CASSEWRPGTGGNEQFF; DNA: TGTGCCAGCAGTGAATGGCGTCCCGGGACAGGGGGGAATGAGCAGTTCTTC
V: TRBV20-1; D: TRBD1; size: -; J: TRBJ2-6; CDR3: CSAREPRTGLSGANVLTF; DNA: TGCAGTGCTAGAGAACCGAGGACAGGGCTCTCTGGGGCCAACGTCCTGACTTTC
V: TRBV27; D: -; size: few; J: TRBJ1-1; CDR3: CASSLSAFVDPQSRAFF; DNA: TGTGCCAGCAGTTTATCGGCCTTCGTCGACCCCCAATCGAGAGCTTTCTTT
V: TRBV6-2/TRBV6-3; D: -; size: few; J: TRBJ1-1; CDR3: CASSYRSMNTEAFF; DNA: TGTGCCAGCAGTTATCGTAGTATGAACACTGAAGCTTTCTTT
V: TRBV19; D: -; size: -; J: TRBJ2-5; CDR3: CASSIVGRTQYF; DNA: TGTGCCAGTAGTATAGTGGGGAGGACCCAGTACTTC
V: TRBV7-6; D: TRBD1; size: -; J: TRBJ2-7; CDR3: CASSPYSSPRTGGRYEQYF; DNA: TGTGCCAGCAGCCCTTATTCATCCCCGAGGACAGGGGGCAGGTACGAGCAGTACTTC
V: TRBV11-1; D: -; size: many; J: TRBJ2-1; CDR3: CASSLWTAYNEQFF; DNA: TGTGCCAGCAGCTTGTGGACGGCCTACAATGAGCAGTTCTTC
V: TRBV9; D: -; size: -; J: TRBJ2-2; CDR3: CASSVVTDRPNTGELFF; DNA: TGTGCCAGCAGCGTAGTGACAGACCGACCGAACACCGGGGAGCTGTTTTTT
V: TRBV7-6; D: TRBD1; size: -; J: TRBJ1-3; CDR3: CASSSPGQGPGNTIYF; DNA: TGTGCCAGCAGCTCCCCGGGACAGGGCCCCGGAAACACCATATATTTT
V: TRBV7-2; D: -; size: many; J: TRBJ2-5; CDR3: CASSLNRGETQYF; DNA: TGTGCCAGCAGCTTAAATAGGGGCGAGACCCAGTACTTC
V: TRBV24-1; D: -; size: few; J: TRBJ2-1; CDR3: CATSDLGSSDEQFF; DNA: TGTGCCACCAGTGATTTGGGTTCAAGCGATGAGCAGTTCTTC
V: TRBV4-1; D: TRBD2; size: few; J: TRBJ2-3; CDR3: CASSQSPGLAGGPGGTDTQYF; DNA: TGCGCCAGCAGCCAATCGCCGGGACTAGCGGGGGGGCCGGGAGGCACAGATACGCAGTATTTT
V: TRBV19; D: TRBD1; size: few; J: TRBJ2-1; CDR3: CASSISNRGFYNEQFF; DNA: TGTGCCAGTAGTATAAGCAACAGGGGATTCTACAATGAGCAGTTCTTC
V: TRBV7-9; D: TRBD2; size: few; J: TRBJ2-3; CDR3: CASSSPGLADNPSTDTQYF; DNA: TGTGCCAGCAGCTCGCCGGGACTAGCGGACAATCCTAGCACAGATACGCAGTATTTT
V: TRBV19; D: TRBD1; size: -; J: TRBJ1-1; CDR3: CASSIGQGLDTEAFF; DNA: TGTGCCAGTAGTATAGGACAGGGCTTGGACACTGAAGCTTTCTTT
V: TRBV7-9; D: TRBD2; size: -; J: TRBJ2-1; CDR3: CASSPVVAGRNEQFF; DNA: TGTGCCAGCAGCCCAGTAGTAGCGGGGCGTAATGAGCAGTTCTTC
V: TRBV19; D: -; size: few; J: TRBJ1-1; CDR3: CASILGGGEAFF; DNA: TGTGCCAGTATTTTAGGCGGGGGTGAAGCTTTCTTT
V: TRBV27; D: -; size: -; J: TRBJ2-5; CDR3: CASSFWRDQETQYF; DNA: TGTGCCAGCAGTTTCTGGAGGGACCAAGAGACCCAGTACTTC
V: TRBV12-3/TRBV12-4; D: -; size: many; J: TRBJ2-5; CDR3: CASSFGRETQYF; DNA: TGTGCCAGCAGTTTCGGCCGGGAGACCCAGTACTTC
V: TRBV15; D: -; size: once; J: TRBJ2-2; CDR3: CATSTPVEGNTGELFF; DNA: TGTGCCACCAGCACCCCTGTTGAGGGAAACACCGGGGAGCTGTTTTTT
V: TRBV28; D: -; size: few; J: TRBJ2-2; CDR3: CASSPRALGTGELFF; DNA: TGTGCCAGCAGTCCACGGGCCTTGGGCACCGGGGAGCTGTTTTTT
V: TRBV7-2; D: -; size: many; J: TRBJ1-4; CDR3: CASSLWVIRDATNEKLFF; DNA: TGTGCCAGCAGCTTGTGGGTAATCAGGGATGCAACTAATGAAAAACTGTTTTTT
V: TRBV7-9; D: TRBD2; size: many; J: TRBJ2-3; CDR3: CASEGSSGANTDTQYF; DNA: TGTGCCAGCGAGGGGTCTAGCGGAGCAAACACAGATACGCAGTATTTT
V: TRBV12-3/TRBV12-4; D: -; size: -; J: TRBJ1-1; CDR3: CASITGKGEAFF; DNA: TGTGCCAGCATTACAGGGAAAGGTGAAGCTTTCTTT
V: TRBV7-9; D: -; size: few; J: TRBJ1-4; CDR3: CASSFPERTNEKLFF; DNA: TGTGCCAGCAGCTTCCCCGAGCGGACTAATGAAAAACTGTTTTTT
V: TRBV2; D: -; size: many; J: TRBJ2-5; CDR3: CASSEDTQYF; DNA: TGTGCCAGCAGTGAAGACACCCAGTACTTC
V: TRBV7-9; D: -; size: -; J: TRBJ2-1; CDR3: CASSPPVGRERNEQFF; DNA: TGTGCCAGCAGCCCCCCCGTCGGCAGGGAAAGGAATGAGCAGTTCTTC
V: TRBV5-8; D: -; size: -; J: TRBJ1-5; CDR3: CASSLGPGAGQPQHF; DNA: TGTGCCAGCAGCTTGGGGCCGGGGGCGGGGCAGCCCCAGCATTTT
V: TRBV11-2; D: -; size: -; J: TRBJ1-2; CDR3: CASSLEDSNYGYTF; DNA: TGTGCCAGCAGCTTAGAGGACAGCAACTATGGCTACACCTTC
V: TRBV20-1; D: TRBD1; size: few; J: TRBJ2-5; CDR3: CSGQGGQETQYF; DNA: TGCAGCGGACAGGGGGGTCAAGAGACCCAGTACTTC
V: TRBV27; D: TRBD2; size: -; J: TRBJ2-7; CDR3: CASSFAWLAGVNEQYF; DNA: TGTGCCAGCAGTTTTGCCTGGCTAGCGGGGGTTAACGAGCAGTACTTC
V: TRBV19; D: -; size: once; J: TRBJ1-1; CDR3: CASIEGGYTEAFF; DNA: TGTGCCAGTATCGAGGGTGGGTACACTGAAGCTTTCTTT
V: TRBV27; D: -; size: many; J: TRBJ2-2; CDR3: CASTNGGPGELFF; DNA: TGTGCCAGCACCAACGGGGGACCCGGGGAGCTGTTTTTT
V: TRBV6-1; D: -; size: -; J: TRBJ2-5; CDR3: CAGQNWEEGKETQYF; DNA: TGTGCCGGCCAGAATTGGGAGGAGGGGAAAGAGACCCAGTACTTC
V: TRBV5-4; D: -; size: -; J: TRBJ2-7; CDR3: CASSFPREDSYEQYF; DNA: TGTGCCAGCAGCTTCCCCAGGGAGGACTCCTACGAGCAGTACTTC
V: TRBV10-3; D: TRBD1; size: -; J: TRBJ2-3; CDR3: CAISEKGQGITDTQYF; DNA: TGTGCCATCAGTGAGAAAGGACAGGGGATTACAGATACGCAGTATTTT
V: TRBV4-1; D: -; size: -; J: TRBJ1-6; CDR3: CASSQDPLDGRGNSPLHF; DNA: TGCGCCAGCAGCCAAGACCCTTTGGATGGTCGTGGAAATTCACCCCTCCACTTT
V: TRBV6-2/TRBV6-3; D: TRBD2; size: few; J: TRBJ2-2; CDR3: CASTWTSGTGELFF; DNA: TGTGCCAGCACCTGGACTAGCGGCACCGGGGAGCTGTTTTTT
V: TRBV7-6; D: -; size: few; J: TRBJ1-4; CDR3: CASSFRGRGNEKLFF; DNA: TGTGCCAGCAGCTTCCGGGGGCGTGGGAATGAAAAACTGTTTTTT
V: TRBV7-2; D: -; size: -; J: TRBJ1-1; CDR3: CASRPRMGSEAFF; DNA: TGTGCCAGCCGACCCAGGATGGGGTCTGAAGCTTTCTTT
V: TRBV15; D: TRBD2; size: -; J: TRBJ2-2; CDR3: CATSRVGGARTGELFF; DNA: TGTGCCACCAGCAGAGTCGGGGGGGCAAGGACCGGGGAGCTGTTTTTT
V: TRBV7-2; D: TRBD2; size: -; J: TRBJ2-1; CDR3: CASSLLGGGTLDEQFF; DNA: TGTGCCAGCAGTCTACTGGGCGGGGGGACCTTGGATGAGCAGTTCTTC
V: TRBV7-8; D: -; size: many; J: TRBJ2-5; CDR3: CASSLDAVGWETQYF; DNA: TGTGCCAGCAGCTTAGACGCGGTCGGATGGGAGACCCAGTACTTC
V: TRBV28; D: -; size: few; J: TRBJ2-2; CDR3: CASIFGGHTGELFF; DNA: TGTGCCAGCATATTCGGGGGGCACACCGGGGAGCTGTTTTTT
V: TRBV27; D: -; size: few; J: TRBJ1-2; CDR3: CASSLAGSVDGYTF; DNA: TGTGCCAGCAGTTTGGCGGGTTCTGTGGATGGCTACACCTTC